This T cell receptor (beta chain) was sequenced during a study of blood T cells in healthy people across ages (dated by TCRdb to about 2015). A note on the overall study: Template switching captured roughly one uniquely barcoded TCR beta cDNA molecule per two T cells in model experiments. The donors were split into four age groups: young (average around 15 years), middle-aged (around 40), aged (over 55) and long-lived (over 80). For two donors (one aged 18 to 30 and one aged 80 or older), the study analyzed two additional independent replicas of 1 million unique cDNA reads from the same blood draw. To avoid experimental bias, donors of different ages were randomly spread across the sequencing lanes. Age-related changes in TCR beta repertoire diversity were measured in the study by deep sequencing normalized with unique cDNA molecular identifiers.

The donors were some 36 Caucasian individuals from Russia, aged roughly 6 to 100 years, who were systemically healthy. Each donor gave 8 to 10 milliliters of peripheral blood, drawn into EDTA-treated Vacutainer tubes. Ficoll-Paque density-gradient centrifugation was used to isolate PBMCs, with at least 7 million per sample. Trizol reagent was used to extract total RNA from PBMCs, with at least 6 micrograms per sample. For every donor, flow cytometry on a PBMC aliquot measured the percentage of naive CD45RAhigh/CD27high T cells. The CDR3, cysteine through phenylalanine, is 17 amino acids long. Only the CDR3 region is kept as DNA, spanning 51 bases read in frame from base 1. CDR1 and CDR2 are drawn from the germline V gene: SNHLY, FYNNEI. V has 0 bases trimmed and J has 3 bases trimmed; junction bases matching no gene number 7. Libraries were prepared through 5' RACE. TCRdb lists the instrument as Illumina HiSeq 2500. A second PCR of about 6 to 11 cycles was performed with a sample-barcoded 5' primer and a J-beta primer mix. Each TCR beta cDNA molecule received a unique molecular identifier from a template-switch 5' adaptor carrying 12 random nucleotides. Each sample yielded at least 2.5 million CDR3-containing paired-end reads. First-strand cDNA was synthesized from all RNA with the Mint cDNA synthesis kit, primed by a TRBC-specific oligonucleotide. Following uracil-DNA glycosylase treatment, a first 18-cycle PCR with universal primers M1SS and BC2_uni_R was performed on all cDNA. Processing in the source paper ran as follows. Normalization of each sample was performed by random selection of 1 million high-quality reads, each carrying a distinct molecular identifier. Reads sharing molecular identifiers were discarded rather than binned into consensus sequences. MiTCR, with a Q25 quality threshold and the strictest error-elimination algorithm, was used for CDR3 identification, clonotype clustering and error correction. Lower-bound total TCR beta diversity was estimated with a nonparametric unseen species model using Euler transformation. The public reads were run again by TCRdb, first through fastp at Q25 and then through MiXCR, and only productive beta chains were kept. Rows are unified per CDR3 protein, each entry keeping the most common DNA and genes. TCRdb assigned the V and J calls; the authors' analysis was not used. Across this sample there are around 1.5 million distinct CDR3 sequences, with approximately 59% seen only once. 6.5% to 8.5% of the sample is held by the ten biggest clonotypes.

The investigation overall reported the following: Estimates of total diversity from one million sequenced T cells were regarded as lower bounds and underestimates. As age increased, observed TCR beta diversity per million T cells dropped in a roughly linear way, and a significant reduction was already evident by age 40. Donor CMV infection status was unknown, potentially confounding age-related changes in expanded clonotypes. The long-lived group showed more naive CD4+ T cells, fewer expanded clones and increased TCR diversity than the aged group, suggesting age selection. Bulk unsorted PBMC profiling prevented conclusive comparison of naive and antigen-experienced compartments. A strong correlation was found between observed TCR beta diversity and the percentage of naive T cells measured by flow cytometry.

This clonotype came up once. The antigen it recognizes is unknown. Base-call qualities are not available, and no considerably larger clone is one nucleotide away. The TCR originated in a man between 18 and 35 years old in good health. Source material: blood. Rearrangement joined TRBV2 to TRBJ2-4, and 8 junction bases match TRBD2. The CDR3 corresponds to CASSEAGLAGGKNIQYF. In nucleotide form, the sequence is TGTGCCAGCAGTGAAGCGGGTCTAGCGGGTGGCAAAAACATTCAGTACTTC.